This TCR beta chain derives from a study of cytomegalovirus exposure and HLA in healthy donors. Findings of the study overall: Highest at DRB1 and lowest at HLA-C, TCR association rates differed among HLA loci in a later analysis. The authors later found most CMV-associated TCR beta chains appeared HLA-restricted. When a later analysis compared HLA-associated TCR beta chains with equally common others, the HLA-associated chains turned out to be more clonally expanded and to have lower generation probabilities.

The CDR3 runs 15 residues. Germline lookup yields CDR1 MNHEY and CDR2 SMNVEV (reference sequence). Trimming removed 5 bases from V and 5 bases from J; junction bases left unmatched: 8. The study ran its PCR with 60 Vbeta and 13 Jbeta primers. The method was immunoSEQ multiplex PCR; TCRdb's version includes in-frame clones alone and lacks a portion of them. In the table there are around 200,000 clones, roughly four fifths of which are singletons. Details on this clone: Its antigen is not known.

This chain joins TRBV27 and TRBJ2-7, with 11 nucleotides matching TRBD2. Sequencing was performed on PBMCs. The sequence derives from a girl aged 2-15 years in good health and CMV-seronegative. CDR3 sequence reads: CASSALLAGADEQYF. For the CDR3, the DNA is TGTGCCAGCAGTGCCCTACTAGCGGGAGCCGACGAGCAGTACTTC.